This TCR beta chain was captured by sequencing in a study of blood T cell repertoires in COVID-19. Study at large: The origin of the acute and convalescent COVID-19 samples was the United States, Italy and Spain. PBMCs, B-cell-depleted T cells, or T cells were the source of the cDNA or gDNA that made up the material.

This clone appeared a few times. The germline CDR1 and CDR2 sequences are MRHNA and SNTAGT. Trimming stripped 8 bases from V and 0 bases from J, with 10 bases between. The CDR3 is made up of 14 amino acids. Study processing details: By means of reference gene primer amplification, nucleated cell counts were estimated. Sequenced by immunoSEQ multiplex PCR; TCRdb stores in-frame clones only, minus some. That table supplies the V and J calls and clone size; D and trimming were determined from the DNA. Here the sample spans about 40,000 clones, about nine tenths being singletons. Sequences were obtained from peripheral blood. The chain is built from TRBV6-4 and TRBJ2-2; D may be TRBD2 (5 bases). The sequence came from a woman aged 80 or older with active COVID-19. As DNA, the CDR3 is TGTGCCAGCGAAAGGACTGCGAACACCGGGGAGCTGTTTTTT. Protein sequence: CASERTANTGELFF.